These 8 T cell receptor beta chains originate from one sample sequenced in a study of cytomegalovirus exposure and HLA in healthy donors. Primers: 60 Vbeta forward and 13 Jbeta reverse. Profiled with immunoSEQ multiplex PCR; TCRdb holds only in-frame clones, not every one. The profile shows roughly 150,000 clones, over 65% of them singletons. The sample comprised PBMCs. Receptors were obtained from a man younger than 35 in good health and CMV-seropositive.

The chain uses TRBV14 and TRBJ2-1; 10 bases align to TRBD2. Germline V gene lookup returns CDR1 SGHDN and CDR2 FVKESK. Trimming cost V 4 bases and J 4 bases; bases outside gene matches: 4. The CDR3 consists of 15 residues. In nucleotides, the CDR3 is TGTGCCAGCAGCCCCCTAGCGGGAGCTTACAATGAGCAGTTCTTC. This sequence encodes CASSPLAGAYNEQFF.

With respect to this clone: One end of the junction does not line up with germline, which may come from a read error. The V and J genes are TRBV2 and TRBJ1-1, with 7 positions matching TRBD1. CDR1 is SNHLY and CDR2 is FYNNEI in the germline V gene. The CDR3 is 13 amino acids. The CDR3 reads CASREGTATEAFF. The CDR3 coding sequence is TGTGCCAGCAGAGAAGGGACAGCCACTGAAGCTTTCTTT.

The chain employs TRBV27 and TRBJ1-3, with D tentatively TRBD1 (6 bases). Trimming stripped 8 bases from V and 4 bases from J, with 18 bases between. CDR3 length: 15 amino acids. Germline V gene sequence: CDR1 MNHEY, CDR2 SMNVEV (reference sequence). CDR3 protein: CASSPTGIMGNTIYF. CDR3 bases: TGTGCCAGCTCCCCGACAGGAATAATGGGAAACACCATATATTTT.

V and J are TRBV11-2 and TRBJ1-5; D call uncertain. The CDR3 consists of 14 residues. Germline CDR1 SGHAT, CDR2 FQNNGV. V lost 1 base, J lost 2 bases, and 6 bases lay in between. The CDR3 sequence is CASSLGEGNQPQHF. The DNA for the CDR3 is TGTGCCAGCAGCTTAGGAGAGGGCAATCAGCCCCAGCATTTT.

This clone appeared once. J is TRBJ2-1 and V is TRBV4-2, with TRBD2 matching 10 bases. Germline CDR1 LGHNA, CDR2 YNFKEQ. The length of the CDR3 is 15 residues. Unmatched junction bases numbered 7, after V lost 1 base and J lost 10 bases. CDR3 sequence: CASSQVAGGQREQFF. Written as DNA, the CDR3 is TGTGCCAGCAGCCAAGTAGCGGGGGGCCAGAGAGAGCAGTTCTTC.

The chain carries TRBV28 and TRBJ1-6; 7 bases are shared with TRBD1. The CDR3 consists of 15 residues. Germline lookup yields CDR1 MDHEN and CDR2 SYDVKM. With 2 bases clipped from V and 7 bases from J, the junction kept 5 bases outside the gene matches. Here the CDR3 reads CASSLPGTVNSPLHF. The CDR3 bases are TGTGCCAGCAGTTTACCCGGGACAGTAAATTCACCCCTCCACTTT. Using reference TRBV28 and TRBJ1-6 for the parts outside the CDR3, the full variable domain is DVKVTQSSRYLVKRTGEKVFLECVQDMDHENMFWYRQDPGLGLRLIYFSYDVKMKEKGDIPEGYSVSREKKERFSLILESASTNQTSMYLCASSLPGTVNSPLHFGNGTRLTVT.

V usage is TRBV10-2 and J usage is TRBJ2-7; D perhaps matches TRBD2 (6 bases). The V end was cut by 0 bases, the J end by 1 base, with 10 bases between. The CDR3 runs to 15 residues. Germline V gene lookup returns CDR1 WSHSY and CDR2 SAAADI. CDR3 sequence (DNA): TGCGCCAGCAGTGAGTCGCCGGGGGATTCCTACGAGCAGTACGTC. Amino acids: CASSESPGDSYEQYV.

This clone was recorded a few times. The chain recombines TRBV7-9 with TRBJ2-1; TRBD1 aligns across 7 bases. V dropped 3 bases and J dropped 7; count of bases not matched to a gene: 6. CDR3 length: 14 residues. Germline CDR1 SEHNR, CDR2 FQNEAQ (reference sequence). CDR3 DNA sequence: TGTGCCAGCAGCTTCGGGACAGCCATTAATGAGCAGTTCTTC. Amino acid sequence: CASSFGTAINEQFF. Complete variable domain (other parts from reference TRBV7-9 and TRBJ2-1): DTGVSQNPRHKITKRGQNVTFRCDPISEHNRLYWYRQTLGQGPEFLTYFQNEAQLEKSRLLSDRFSAERPKGSFSTLEIQRTEQGDSAMYLCASSFGTAINEQFFGPGTRLTVL.